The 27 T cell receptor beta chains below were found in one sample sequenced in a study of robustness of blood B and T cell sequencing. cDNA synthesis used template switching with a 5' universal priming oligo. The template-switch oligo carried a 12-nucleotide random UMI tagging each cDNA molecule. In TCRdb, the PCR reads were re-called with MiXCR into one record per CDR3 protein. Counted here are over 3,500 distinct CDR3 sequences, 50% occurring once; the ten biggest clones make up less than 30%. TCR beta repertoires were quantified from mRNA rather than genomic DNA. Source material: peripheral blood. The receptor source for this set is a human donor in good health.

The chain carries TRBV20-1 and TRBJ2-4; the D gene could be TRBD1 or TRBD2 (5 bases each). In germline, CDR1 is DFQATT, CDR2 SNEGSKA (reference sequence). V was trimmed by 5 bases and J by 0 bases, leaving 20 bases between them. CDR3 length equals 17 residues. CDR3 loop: CSAPARDLTLAKNIQYF. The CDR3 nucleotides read TGCAGTGCTCCCGCCAGGGACCTTACTTTAGCCAAAAACATTCAGTACTTC.

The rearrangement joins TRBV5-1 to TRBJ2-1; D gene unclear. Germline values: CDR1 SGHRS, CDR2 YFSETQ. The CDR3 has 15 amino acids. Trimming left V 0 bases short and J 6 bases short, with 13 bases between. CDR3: CASSLASRRFNEQFF. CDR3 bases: TGCGCCAGCAGCTTGGCCTCAAGAAGGTTCAATGAGCAGTTCTTC.

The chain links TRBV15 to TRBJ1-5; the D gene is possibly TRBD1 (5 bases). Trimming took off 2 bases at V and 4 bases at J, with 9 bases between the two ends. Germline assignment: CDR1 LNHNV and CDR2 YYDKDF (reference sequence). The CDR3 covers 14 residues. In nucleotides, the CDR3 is TGTGCCACCAGCAGACAGGGCAGGAATCAGCCCCAGCATTTT. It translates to CATSRQGRNQPQHF.

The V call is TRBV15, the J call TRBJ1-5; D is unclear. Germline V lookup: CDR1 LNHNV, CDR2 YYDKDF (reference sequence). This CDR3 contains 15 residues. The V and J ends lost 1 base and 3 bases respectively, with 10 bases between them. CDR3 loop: CATSRGAFSNQPQHF. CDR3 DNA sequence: TGTGCCACCAGCAGAGGCGCTTTTTCCAATCAGCCCCAGCATTTT.

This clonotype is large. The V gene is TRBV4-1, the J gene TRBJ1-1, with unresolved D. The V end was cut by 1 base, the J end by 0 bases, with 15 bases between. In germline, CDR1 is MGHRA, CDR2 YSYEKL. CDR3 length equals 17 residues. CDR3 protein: CASSQALPPGLNTEAFF. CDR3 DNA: TGCGCCAGCAGCCAAGCACTACCCCCGGGGTTGAACACTGAAGCTTTCTTT.

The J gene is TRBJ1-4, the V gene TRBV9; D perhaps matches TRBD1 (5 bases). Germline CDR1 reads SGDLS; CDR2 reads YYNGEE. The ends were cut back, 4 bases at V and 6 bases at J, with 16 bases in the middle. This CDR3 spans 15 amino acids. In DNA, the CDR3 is TGTGCCAGCAGCCCATCGGGGCGGACGGATGAAAAACTGTTTTTT. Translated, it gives CASSPSGRTDEKLFF.

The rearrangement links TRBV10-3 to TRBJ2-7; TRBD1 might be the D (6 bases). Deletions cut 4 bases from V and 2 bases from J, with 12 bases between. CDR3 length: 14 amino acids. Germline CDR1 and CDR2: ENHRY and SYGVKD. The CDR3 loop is CAISGHEGAYEQYF. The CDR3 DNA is TGTGCCATCAGTGGTCACGAGGGGGCCTACGAGCAGTACTTC.

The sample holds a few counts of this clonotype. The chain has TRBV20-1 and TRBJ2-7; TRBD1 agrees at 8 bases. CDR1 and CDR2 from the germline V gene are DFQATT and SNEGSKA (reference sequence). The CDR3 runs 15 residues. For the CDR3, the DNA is TGCAGCACGGTTGTAGGACAGGGACCCTCCTACGAGCAGTACTTC. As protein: CSTVVGQGPSYEQYF.

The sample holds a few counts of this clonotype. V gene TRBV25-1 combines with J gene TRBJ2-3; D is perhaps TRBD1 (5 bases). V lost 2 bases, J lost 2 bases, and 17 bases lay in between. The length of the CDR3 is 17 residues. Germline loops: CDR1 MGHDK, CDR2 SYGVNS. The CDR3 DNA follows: TGTGCCAGCAGTGAAAATCCGACGACAGAGAACACAGATACGCAGTATTTT. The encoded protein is CASSENPTTENTDTQYF.

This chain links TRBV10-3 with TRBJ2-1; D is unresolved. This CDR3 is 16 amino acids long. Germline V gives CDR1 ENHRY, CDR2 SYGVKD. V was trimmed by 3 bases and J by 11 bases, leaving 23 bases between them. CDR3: CAISDPGTGSPNQQFF. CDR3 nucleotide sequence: TGTGCCATCAGTGATCCAGGCACCGGTTCCCCCAACCAGCAGTTCTTC.

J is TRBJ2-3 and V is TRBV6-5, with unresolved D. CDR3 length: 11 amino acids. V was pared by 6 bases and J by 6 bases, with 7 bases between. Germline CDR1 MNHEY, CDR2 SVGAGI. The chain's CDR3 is CASSLGDTQYF. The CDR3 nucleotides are TGTGCCAGCAGCCTGGGGGATACGCAGTATTTT.

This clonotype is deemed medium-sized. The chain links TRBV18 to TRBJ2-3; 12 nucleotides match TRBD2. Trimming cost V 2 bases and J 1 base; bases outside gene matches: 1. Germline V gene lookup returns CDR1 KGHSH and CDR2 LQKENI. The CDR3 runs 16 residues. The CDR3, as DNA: TGTGCCAGCTCACCAACTAGCGGGGGGCGCACAGATACGCAGTATTTT. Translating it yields CASSPTSGGRTDTQYF.

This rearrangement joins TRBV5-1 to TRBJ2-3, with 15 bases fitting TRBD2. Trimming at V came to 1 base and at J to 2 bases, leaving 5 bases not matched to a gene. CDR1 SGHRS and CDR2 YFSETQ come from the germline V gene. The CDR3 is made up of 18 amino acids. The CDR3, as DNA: TGCGCCAGCAGCTTGTGGACTAGCGGGGGGGCCGACACAGATACGCAGTATTTT. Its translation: CASSLWTSGGADTDTQYF.

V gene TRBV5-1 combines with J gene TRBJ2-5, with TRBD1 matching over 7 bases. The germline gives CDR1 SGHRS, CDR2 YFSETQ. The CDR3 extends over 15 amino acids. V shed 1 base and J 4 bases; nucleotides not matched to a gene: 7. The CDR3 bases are TGCGCCAGCAGCTTGAGAACAGGGGAACGAGAGACCCAGTACTTC. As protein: CASSLRTGERETQYF.

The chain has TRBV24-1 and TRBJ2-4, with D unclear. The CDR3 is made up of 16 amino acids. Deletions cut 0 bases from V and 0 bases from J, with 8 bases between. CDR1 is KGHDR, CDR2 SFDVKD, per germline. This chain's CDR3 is CATSDLLLLAKNIQYF. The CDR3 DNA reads TGTGCCACCAGTGATTTGCTCCTGTTAGCCAAAAACATTCAGTACTTC.

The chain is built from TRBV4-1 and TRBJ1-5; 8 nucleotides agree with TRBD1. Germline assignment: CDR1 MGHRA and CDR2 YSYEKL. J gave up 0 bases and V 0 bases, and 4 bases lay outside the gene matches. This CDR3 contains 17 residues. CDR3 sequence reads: CASSQDGTGYSNQPQHF. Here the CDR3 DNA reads TGCGCCAGCAGCCAAGATGGGACAGGATATAGCAATCAGCCCCAGCATTTT.

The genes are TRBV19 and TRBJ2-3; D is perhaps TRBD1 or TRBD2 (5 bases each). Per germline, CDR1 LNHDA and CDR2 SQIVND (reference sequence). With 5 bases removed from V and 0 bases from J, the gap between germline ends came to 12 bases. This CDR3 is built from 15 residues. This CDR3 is CASSDRGQSTDTQYF. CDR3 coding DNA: TGTGCCAGTAGTGATCGGGGCCAGAGCACAGATACGCAGTATTTT.

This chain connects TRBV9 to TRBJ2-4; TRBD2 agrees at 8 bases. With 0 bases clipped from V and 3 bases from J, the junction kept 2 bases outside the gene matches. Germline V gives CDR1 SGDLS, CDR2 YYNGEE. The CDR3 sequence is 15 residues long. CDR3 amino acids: CASSVGAGGKNIQYF. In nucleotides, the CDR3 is TGTGCCAGCAGCGTAGGCGCGGGGGGCAAAAACATTCAGTACTTC.

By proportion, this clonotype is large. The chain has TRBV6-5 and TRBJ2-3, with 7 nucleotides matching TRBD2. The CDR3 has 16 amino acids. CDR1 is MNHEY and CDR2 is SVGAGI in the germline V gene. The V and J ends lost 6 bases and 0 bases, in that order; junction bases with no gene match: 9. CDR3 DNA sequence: TGTGCCAGCAGCCTCCCCGGGGGGACTAGCACAGATACGCAGTATTTT. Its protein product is CASSLPGGTSTDTQYF.

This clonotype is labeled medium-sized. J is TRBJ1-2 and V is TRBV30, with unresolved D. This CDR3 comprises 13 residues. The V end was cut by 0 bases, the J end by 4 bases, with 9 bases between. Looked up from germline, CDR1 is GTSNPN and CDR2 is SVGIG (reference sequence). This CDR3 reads CAWSVPLSYGYTF. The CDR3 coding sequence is TGTGCCTGGAGTGTTCCTCTGTCCTATGGCTACACCTTC.

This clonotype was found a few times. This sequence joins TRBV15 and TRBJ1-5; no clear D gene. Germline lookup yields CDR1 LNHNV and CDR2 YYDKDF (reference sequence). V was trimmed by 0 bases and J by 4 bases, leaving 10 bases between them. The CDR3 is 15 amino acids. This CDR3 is CATSRDRAVNQPQHF. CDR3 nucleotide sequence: TGTGCCACCAGCAGAGATCGGGCAGTTAATCAGCCCCAGCATTTT.

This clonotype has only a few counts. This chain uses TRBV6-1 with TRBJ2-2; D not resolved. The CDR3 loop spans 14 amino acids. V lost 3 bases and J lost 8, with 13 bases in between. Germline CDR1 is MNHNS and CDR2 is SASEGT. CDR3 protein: CASSEGSETGELFF. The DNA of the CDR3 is TGTGCCAGCAGTGAGGGCTCCGAAACGGGGGAGCTGTTTTTT.

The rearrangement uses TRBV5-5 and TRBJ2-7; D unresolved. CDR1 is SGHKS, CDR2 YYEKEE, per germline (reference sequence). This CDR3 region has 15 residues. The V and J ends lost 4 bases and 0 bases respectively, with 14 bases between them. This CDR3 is CASSLREEHSYEQYF. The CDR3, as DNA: TGTGCCAGCAGCCTCCGCGAAGAGCACTCCTACGAGCAGTACTTC.

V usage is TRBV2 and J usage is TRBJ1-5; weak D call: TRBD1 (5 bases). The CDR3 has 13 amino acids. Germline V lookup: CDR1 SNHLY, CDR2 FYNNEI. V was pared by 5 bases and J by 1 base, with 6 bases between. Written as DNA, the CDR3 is TGTGCCAGCAGTCGGGACAGCAATCAGCCCCAGCATTTT. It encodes CASSRDSNQPQHF.

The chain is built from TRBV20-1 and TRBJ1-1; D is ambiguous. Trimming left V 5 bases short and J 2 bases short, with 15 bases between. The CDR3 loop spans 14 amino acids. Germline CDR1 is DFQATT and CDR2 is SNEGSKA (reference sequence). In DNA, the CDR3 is TGCAGTGCTCTGAATTTCGCAGCAAACACTGAAGCTTTCTTT. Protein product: CSALNFAANTEAFF.

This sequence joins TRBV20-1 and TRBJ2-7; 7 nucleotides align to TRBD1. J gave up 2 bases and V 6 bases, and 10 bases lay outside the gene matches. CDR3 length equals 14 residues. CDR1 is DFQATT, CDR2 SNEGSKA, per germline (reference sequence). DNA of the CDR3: TGCAGTGCGGCACAGGGGTCCAGGACCTACGAGCAGTACTTC. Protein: CSAAQGSRTYEQYF.

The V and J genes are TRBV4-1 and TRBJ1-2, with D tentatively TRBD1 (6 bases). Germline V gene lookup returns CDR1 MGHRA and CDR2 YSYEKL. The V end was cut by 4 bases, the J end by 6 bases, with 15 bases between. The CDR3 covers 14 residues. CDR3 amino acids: CASSLLGGRDGYTF. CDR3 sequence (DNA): TGCGCCAGCAGCCTCCTCGGGGGGCGAGATGGCTACACCTTC.